This entry features one TCR beta chain sequence. In the source study's methods: Amplification from reference gene primers served as the basis for estimated nucleated cell counts. Profiling relied on immunoSEQ multiplex PCR, and the TCRdb table lists in-frame clones only, not all of them. D and trimming come from the DNA, and the V and J calls and clone size come from that table. The sample gives around 67,000 clones, about 70% of which show up once; 35% is in the top ten. The sample comes from a study of blood T cell repertoires in COVID-19. V was trimmed by 3 bases and J by 4 bases, leaving 18 bases between them. This CDR3 spans 16 amino acids. Germline V gene lookup returns CDR1 LGHNT and CDR2 FRNRAP.

This TCR was sampled from an older woman with acute or convalescent COVID-19. The rearrangement uses TRBV12-5 and TRBJ1-2; a possible D gene is TRBD1 (6 bases). The sample was peripheral blood. Here the CDR3 reads CASGLSAGANSYGYTF. The CDR3 DNA is TGTGCTAGTGGTTTAAGTGCAGGGGCGAATAGCTATGGCTACACCTTC. Filled out from reference TRBV12-5 and TRBJ1-2, the complete variable domain reads DARVTQTPRHKVTEMGQEVTMRCQPILGHNTVFWYRQTMMQGLELLAYFRNRAPLDDSGMPKDRFSAEMPDATLATLKIQPSEPRDSAVYFCASGLSAGANSYGYTFGSGTRLTVV.